The rows below give T cell receptor beta chains drawn from one sample of a study of T cell repertoires in cytomegalovirus infection. TCRdb recomputed calls from the reads with MiXCR, one row per CDR3 protein. The sample yields around 130,000 distinct CDR3 sequences, 20% to 30% seen once. Their recognized antigens are unknown. Sample: PBMCs, sequenced either directly or after in vitro stimulation (not recorded which). These receptors all come from a human donor in good health (CMV status not recorded). Some clones in this sample may be carry-over from other donors' samples. Each CDR3 is given without its conserved first and last residue. Clone size is stated in some rows and not others, as once, few, many or a class when expanded.

v_call	clone_size	cdr3_aa
TRBV20-1	.	SARASGTGKETQY
TRBV27	few	ASSDSWTGNTIY
TRBV18	.	ASSLQSQGDSPLH
TRBV15	.	ATSTGTSGRANEQY
TRBV6-5	.	ASSYEGTPYEQY
TRBV24-1	.	ATSRRTPYNEQF
TRBV7-2	.	ASSFRESQPQH
TRBV28	few	ASSPWDSANTGELF
TRBV7-8	many	ASSLRDGQAGVEKLF
TRBV6-1	.	AATSVAYNEQF
TRBV7-9	many	ASSLASGRAWYNEQF
TRBV29-1	.	SVGNSHTGGTDTQY
TRBV4-1	few	ASSQTISRPEGYT
TRBV7-8	many	ASSLVYSKDQPQH
TRBV4-3	.	ASSQGSRGADTQY
TRBV25-1	.	ASTAGGSGNTIY
TRBV11-3	.	ASSALTGASTDTQY
TRBV27	few	ASSTSREGRTEAF
TRBV20-1	.	SASGPRPSPQH
TRBV9	few	ASSVGIAGSFNEQF
TRBV6-2/TRBV6-3	few	ASRNGQGAYEQY
TRBV10-3	medium-sized	AISGTSGDNEQF
TRBV14	.	ASSQGSGAYEQY
TRBV20-1	.	SARSLEKLF
TRBV7-9	few	ASSLGRGAGHGRY
TRBV7-2	.	ASSLGQTGGEKLF
TRBV28	few	ASGRPWGRKNSNQPQH
TRBV13	few	ASSGQLAGGAYEQY
TRBV6-8	few	ASSRGTGVQPQH
TRBV7-2	.	ASSSFKRERDTQY
TRBV30	few	AWSPTGLAVNNEQF
TRBV27	.	ASGSIWDNGRGQGVYEQY
TRBV7-2	many	ASSPRGQGLNYGYT
TRBV7-8	many	ASSATELTDTQY
TRBV6-5	many	ASSYSWAGGPETQY
TRBV7-9	many	ASSLSTDTQY
TRBV7-2	many	ASSRGGVQETQY
TRBV12-3/TRBV12-4	many	ASSQVGAGGYT
TRBV7-2	.	ASSYRQGAKNTEAF
TRBV7-3	.	ASSLMPRGNEDTQY
TRBV2	few	ASRGTSGSGELF
TRBV6-6	few	ASRGAGDSPLH
TRBV6-1	few	ASTVERGSGELF
TRBV7-2	many	ASSIIAGGDDEQY
TRBV20-1	.	SASRTSGASYNEQF
TRBV12-3/TRBV12-4	many	ASSPSGGSYEQY
TRBV11-2	many	ASSVSGSLYNEQF
TRBV30	.	AWSADPAGYEQY
TRBV19	.	ASSLGTGFFYGYT
TRBV28	.	ASIPASSYNSPLH
TRBV12-3/TRBV12-4	few	ASRRDRGHQPQH
TRBV28	few	ASSPLRGSNNQPQH
TRBV6-2/TRBV6-3	.	ASSYLGQGDGYT
TRBV5-5	many	ASSLGPSGSQETQY
TRBV24-1	.	ATSTPKGGAGELF
TRBV2	few	ASSLSGGQF
TRBV18	.	ASSPPGEGNTEAF